This T cell receptor (beta chain) stems from a study of blood T cell repertoires in COVID-19. Turning to the study itself: Samples of COVID-19 (acute and convalescent) were obtained from the United States, Italy and Spain. T cells, B-cell-depleted T cells, or PBMCs provided the cDNA or gDNA that served as material.

Germline-derived CDR1 and CDR2 are MGHRA and YSYEKL. The CDR3 has 19 amino acids. Trimming removed 1 base from V and 0 bases from J; junction bases left unmatched: 11. This study enrolled people aged roughly 18 to 100 from roughly 24 US geographic areas. Participants reported their clinical history, and cohort assignment relied on those reports. Sequencing used immunoSEQ multiplex PCR; TCRdb keeps in-frame clones, though not all of them. The sample shows about 440,000 clones, about 85% of them seen only once. This clone was recorded once. Sequences were obtained from PBMCs or T cells enriched from blood (not recorded which). This rearrangement joins TRBV4-1 to TRBJ1-4; 7 bases align to TRBD1. This sequence was found in a woman under 30 with acute COVID-19. The CDR3 is CASSQAEKGQRATNEKLFF. For the CDR3, the DNA is TGCGCCAGCAGCCAAGCGGAAAAGGGACAGCGTGCAACTAATGAAAAACTGTTTTTT.